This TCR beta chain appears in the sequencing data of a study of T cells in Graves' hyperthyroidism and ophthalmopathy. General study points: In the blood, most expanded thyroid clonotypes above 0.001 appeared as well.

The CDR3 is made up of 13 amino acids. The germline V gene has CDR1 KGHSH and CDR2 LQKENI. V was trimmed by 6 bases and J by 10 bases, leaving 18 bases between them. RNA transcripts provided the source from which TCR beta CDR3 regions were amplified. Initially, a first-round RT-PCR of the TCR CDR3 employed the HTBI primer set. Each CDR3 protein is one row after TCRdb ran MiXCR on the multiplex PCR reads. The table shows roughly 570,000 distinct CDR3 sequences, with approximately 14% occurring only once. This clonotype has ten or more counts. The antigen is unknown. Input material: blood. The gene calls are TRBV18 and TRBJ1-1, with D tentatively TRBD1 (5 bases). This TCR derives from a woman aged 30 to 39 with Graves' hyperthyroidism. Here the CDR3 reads CASSYVRDSRAFF. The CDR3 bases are TGTGCCAGCTCGTACGTCCGGGACTCCCGAGCTTTCTTT. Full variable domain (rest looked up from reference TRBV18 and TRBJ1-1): NAGVMQNPRHLVRRRGQEARLRCSPMKGHSHVYWYRQLPEEGLKFMVYLQKENIIDESGMPKERFSAEFPKEGPSILRIQQVVRGDSAAYFCASSYVRDSRAFFGQGTRLTVV.